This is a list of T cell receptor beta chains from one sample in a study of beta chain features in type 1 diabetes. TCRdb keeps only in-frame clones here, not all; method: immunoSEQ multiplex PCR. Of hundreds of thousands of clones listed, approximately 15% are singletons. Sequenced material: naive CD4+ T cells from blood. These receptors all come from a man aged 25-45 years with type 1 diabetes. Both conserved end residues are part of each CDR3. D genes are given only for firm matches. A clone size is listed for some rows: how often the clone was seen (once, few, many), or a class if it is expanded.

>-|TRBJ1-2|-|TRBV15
TGTGCCACCAGCAGAGATCTCGGGTATGGCTACACCTTC
CATSRDLGYGYTF
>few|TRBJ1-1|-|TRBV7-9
TGTGCCAGCAGCTTATCACAGGGAAGCGCTGAAGCTTTCTTT
CASSLSQGSAEAFF
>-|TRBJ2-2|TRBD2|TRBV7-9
TGTGCCAGCAGCTTAATTAGACTAGCGGCGAACACCGGGGAGCTGTTTTTT
CASSLIRLAANTGELFF
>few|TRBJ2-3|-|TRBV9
TGTGCCAGCAGCGTAGGACTATTAAGCACAGATACGCAGTATTTT
CASSVGLLSTDTQYF
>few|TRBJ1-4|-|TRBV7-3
-
CASLCGRDEATNEKLFF
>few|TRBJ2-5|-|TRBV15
TGTGCCACCAGCAGGGATAGCGGTGAGACCCAGTACTTC
CATSRDSGETQYF
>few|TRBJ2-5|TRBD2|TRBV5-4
TGTGCCAGCAGCTGGCCGGGACTAGCAAAAGAGACCCAGTACTTC
CASSWPGLAKETQYF
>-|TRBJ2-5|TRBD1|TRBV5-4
TGTGCCAGCAGCTTGGCTGGGACAGCCGAGACCCAGTACTTC
CASSLAGTAETQYF
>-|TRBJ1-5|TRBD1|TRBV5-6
TGTGCCAGCAGCTTCACAGGGGAGGGCAATCAGCCCCAGCATTTT
CASSFTGEGNQPQHF
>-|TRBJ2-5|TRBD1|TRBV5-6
TGTGCCAGCAGCACTCTGGGACAGGGAGGGTCCCAAGAGACCCAGTACTTC
CASSTLGQGGSQETQYF
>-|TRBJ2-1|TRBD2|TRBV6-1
TGTGGCGCGCAGCGGGAGGGTTATAGGGAGCAGTTCTTC
CGAQREGYREQFF
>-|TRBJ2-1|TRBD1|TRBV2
TGTGCCAGCAGGGACAGGGACAATGAGCAGTTCTTC
CASRDRDNEQFF
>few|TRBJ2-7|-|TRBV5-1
TGCGCCAGCAGCGTGAACCCCCAAAGAGTGTACGAGCAGTACTTC
CASSVNPQRVYEQYF
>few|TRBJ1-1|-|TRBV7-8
TGTGCCAGCAGCTTGCAGGGTCTGGACACTGAAGCTTTCTTT
CASSLQGLDTEAFF
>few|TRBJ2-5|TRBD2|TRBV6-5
TGTGCCAGCAGTTACTCGACTAGCGGGAAGGGAGAGACCCAGTACTTC
CASSYSTSGKGETQYF
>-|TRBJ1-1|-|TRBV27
TGTGCCAGCATCCCCACTTCCCTTAGGGGATGGACTGAAGCTTTCTTT
CASIPTSLRGWTEAFF
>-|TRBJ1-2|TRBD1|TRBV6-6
TGTGCCAGCAGTCGCATGGACAGGGAGAGGAACTATGGCTACACCTTC
CASSRMDRERNYGYTF
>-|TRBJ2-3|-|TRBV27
TGTGCCAGTGGAGGCCCTAGCACAGATACGCAGTATTTT
CASGGPSTDTQYF
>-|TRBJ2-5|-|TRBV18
TGTGCCAGCTCACCACCGTTTTCCCAGGTCCTAGCAGAGACCCAGTACTTC
CASSPPFSQVLAETQYF
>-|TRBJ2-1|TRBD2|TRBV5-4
TGTGCCAGCAGCTTTGACGGCGGGAGGAGTGAGCAGTTCTTC
CASSFDGGRSEQFF
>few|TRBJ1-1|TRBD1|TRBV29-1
TGCAGCGCCAGGGGGGACAGCCTGAACACTGAAGCTTTCTTT
CSARGDSLNTEAFF